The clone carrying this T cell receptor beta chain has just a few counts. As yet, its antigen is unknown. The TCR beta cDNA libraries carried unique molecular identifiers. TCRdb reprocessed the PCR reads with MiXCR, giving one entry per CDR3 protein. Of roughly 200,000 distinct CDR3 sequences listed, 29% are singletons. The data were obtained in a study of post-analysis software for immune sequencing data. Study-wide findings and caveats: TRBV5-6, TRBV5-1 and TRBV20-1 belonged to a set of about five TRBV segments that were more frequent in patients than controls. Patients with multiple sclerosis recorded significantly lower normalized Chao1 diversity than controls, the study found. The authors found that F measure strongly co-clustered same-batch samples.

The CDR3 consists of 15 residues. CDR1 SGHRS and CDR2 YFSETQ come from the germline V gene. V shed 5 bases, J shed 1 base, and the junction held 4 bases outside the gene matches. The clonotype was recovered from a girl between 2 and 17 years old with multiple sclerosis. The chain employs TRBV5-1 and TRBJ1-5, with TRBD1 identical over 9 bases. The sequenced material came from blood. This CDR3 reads CASSRTGESNQPQHF. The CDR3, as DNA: TGCGCCAGCAGTCGGACAGGGGAGAGCAATCAGCCCCAGCATTTT.